These T cell receptor beta chains were read from a single sample in a study of blood T cell repertoires in COVID-19. Produced via immunoSEQ multiplex PCR; TCRdb's table is partial and in-frame only. The data hold 330,000 or so clones, with roughly 90% observed a single time. The sample was peripheral blood. These receptors originate from a man under 40 with COVID-19, enrolled during active disease. Each CDR3 is given with its conserved first and last residue. The order of the fields is D gene, V gene, J gene, clone size, CDR3 protein, CDR3 DNA. D genes are given only for firm matches. Clone size is not always given. Where it is, it says once, few, many or a class for expanded clones.

NA,TRBV11-2,TRBJ1-2,NA,CASSLAFSGDYGYTF,TGTGCCAGCAGCTTAGCCTTCTCAGGGGACTATGGCTACACCTTC
TRBD1,TRBV5-5,TRBJ2-7,NA,CASSWGQGSGYEQYF,TGTGCCAGCAGCTGGGGACAGGGGTCGGGCTACGAGCAGTACTTC
NA,TRBV11-2,TRBJ1-6,NA,CASSRTRNNSPLHF,TGTGCCAGCAGCCGGACAAGGAATAATTCACCCCTCCACTTT
NA,TRBV21-1,TRBJ2-1,NA,CASSYVGSSLPYNEQFF,TGTGCCAGCAGCTATGTGGGCAGCTCCCTCCCCTACAATGAGCAGTTCTTC
NA,TRBV6-2/TRBV6-3,TRBJ2-5,NA,CASSYSAGRETQYF,TGTGCCAGCAGTTACTCGGCTGGGAGGGAGACCCAGTACTTC
TRBD1,TRBV4-1,TRBJ2-7,few,CASSSRTGRNEQYF,TGCGCCAGCAGCTCACGGACAGGGCGGAACGAGCAGTACTTC
NA,TRBV15,TRBJ2-1,NA,CATSRAISSYNEQFF,TGTGCCACCAGCAGAGCTATTAGCTCCTACAATGAGCAGTTCTTC
NA,TRBV18,TRBJ2-1,NA,CASSPSDIYNEQFF,TGTGCCAGCTCACCATCGGACATCTACAATGAGCAGTTCTTC
NA,TRBV15,TRBJ2-1,NA,CATSLEANLYNEQFF,TGTGCCACCAGCCTCGAAGCTAACCTCTACAATGAGCAGTTCTTC
NA,TRBV30,TRBJ1-2,NA,CAWSVGSRYTF,TGTGCCTGGAGTGTCGGGTCTCGCTACACCTTC
NA,TRBV23-1,TRBJ1-2,NA,CASSLQGLDYGYTF,TGCGCCAGCAGTCTGCAGGGATTAGATTATGGCTACACCTTC
TRBD2,TRBV24-1,TRBJ2-5,NA,CATSDPIAGVETQYF,TGTGCCACCAGTGATCCAATAGCGGGAGTGGAGACCCAGTACTTC
NA,TRBV7-2,TRBJ1-1,NA,CASSYQGAGNTEAFF,TGTGCCAGCAGCTACCAAGGGGCAGGGAACACTGAAGCTTTCTTT
TRBD1,TRBV5-1,TRBJ2-7,NA,CASSQGGTGGPLEQYF,TGCGCCAGCAGCCAAGGCGGGACAGGGGGCCCCTTGGAGCAGTACTTC
NA,TRBV30,TRBJ1-6,NA,CAWSGTMLSSYNSPLHF,TGTGCCTGGAGTGGTACGATGTTGAGCTCCTATAATTCACCCCTCCACTTT
NA,TRBV28,TRBJ1-2,NA,CASSFPGNYGYTF,TGTGCCAGCAGTTTCCCAGGGAACTATGGCTACACCTTC
NA,TRBV4-3,TRBJ2-7,once,CASSQFVTLREQYF,TGCGCCAGCAGCCAATTTGTGACATTGCGCGAGCAGTACTTC
NA,TRBV7-8,TRBJ1-5,NA,CASSSQGGEGQPQHF,TGTGCCAGCAGCTCCCAGGGTGGCGAAGGTCAGCCCCAGCATTTT
TRBD1,TRBV7-2,TRBJ1-1,NA,CASSADRGYTEAFF,TGTGCCAGCAGCGCGGACAGGGGGTACACTGAAGCTTTCTTT
NA,TRBV7-2,TRBJ1-6,NA,CASSLEPGNSPLHF,TGTGCCAGCAGCTTAGAGCCAGGGAATTCACCCCTCCACTTT
TRBD2,TRBV19,TRBJ2-5,NA,CASRLAGTYQETQYF,TGTGCCAGTAGGCTAGCGGGCACTTACCAAGAGACCCAGTACTTC
TRBD2,TRBV6-2/TRBV6-3,TRBJ2-7,NA,CASSYFWAGENYEQYF,TGTGCCAGCAGTTACTTTTGGGCGGGAGAAAACTACGAGCAGTACTTC
NA,TRBV7-2,TRBJ1-4,NA,CASSLGDTTNEKLFF,TGTGCCAGCAGCTTAGGGGACACAACTAATGAAAAACTGTTTTTT
TRBD1,TRBV12-5,TRBJ2-2,NA,CASGSGQGIGNTGELFF,TGTGCTAGTGGTTCGGGACAGGGAATAGGGAACACCGGGGAGCTGTTTTTT
NA,TRBV5-6,TRBJ2-7,NA,CASSSTRNTYEQYF,TGTGCCAGCAGCTCCACTAGGAATACGTACGAGCAGTACTTC
NA,TRBV3-1/TRBV3-2,TRBJ2-7,NA,CASSPILGEQRSYEQYF,TGTGCCAGCAGCCCCATTTTAGGCGAACAGAGATCCTACGAGCAGTACTTC
NA,TRBV30,TRBJ1-2,NA,CAWSVRGYGYTF,TGTGCCTGGAGTGTAAGGGGCTATGGCTACACCTTC
NA,TRBV5-1,TRBJ2-2,NA,CASSSQGTTGELFF,TGCGCCAGCAGCTCGCAGGGGACCACCGGGGAGCTGTTTTTT
TRBD1,TRBV24-1,TRBJ2-1,NA,CATSEQYRGRSYNEQFF,TGTGCCACCAGTGAGCAATACAGGGGGCGGTCCTACAATGAGCAGTTCTTC
TRBD2,TRBV4-1,TRBJ2-1,NA,CASRLTSGRGTYNEQFF,TGCGCCAGCAGGCTGACTAGCGGGAGGGGGACCTACAATGAGCAGTTCTTC
TRBD1,TRBV6-1,TRBJ2-7,NA,CASSEAVRGQGTYEQYF,TGTGCCAGCAGTGAAGCCGTTCGGGGACAGGGGACCTACGAGCAGTACTTC
TRBD1,TRBV5-4,TRBJ1-1,NA,CASRQTGRTEAFF,TGTGCCAGCAGGCAGACAGGGAGGACTGAAGCTTTCTTT
TRBD1,TRBV19,TRBJ2-5,NA,CASRAGQGGETQYF,TGTGCCAGTAGGGCGGGACAGGGAGGAGAGACCCAGTACTTC
TRBD2,TRBV11-2,TRBJ2-1,NA,CASRAGGTGGYNEQFF,TGTGCCAGCAGGGCAGGTGGGACGGGGGGGTACAATGAGCAGTTCTTC
NA,TRBV29-1,TRBJ2-3,NA,CSVAGVRSTDTQYF,TGCAGCGTTGCAGGGGTTCGAAGCACAGATACGCAGTATTTT
TRBD1,TRBV7-8,TRBJ2-7,NA,CASSNRRTGTILGYEQYF,TGTGCCAGCAGTAACCGACGGACAGGGACAATATTAGGCTACGAGCAGTACTTC
TRBD2,TRBV3-1/TRBV3-2,TRBJ2-5,NA,CASSRNNLAGETQYF,TGTGCCAGCAGCCGCAATAATCTAGCGGGAGAGACCCAGTACTTC
TRBD2,TRBV7-2,TRBJ2-3,NA,CASSDRGGLAVDTQYF,TGTGCCAGCAGCGACCGGGGGGGACTGGCCGTAGATACGCAGTATTTT
NA,TRBV4-1,TRBJ1-5,few,CASSQQMISNQPQHF,TGCGCCAGCAGCCAGCAGATGATTAGCAATCAGCCCCAGCATTTT
TRBD2,TRBV4-3,TRBJ2-3,NA,CASSQGGGGADTQYF,TGCGCCAGCAGCCAGGGCGGGGGAGGAGCAGATACGCAGTATTTT
NA,TRBV24-1,TRBJ2-2,NA,CATSDLTNTGELFF,TGTGCCACCAGTGATTTAACTAACACCGGGGAGCTGTTTTTT
TRBD2,TRBV2,TRBJ2-6,NA,CASSEGLVTSGANVLTF,TGTGCCAGCAGTGAGGGACTAGTAACCTCTGGGGCCAACGTCCTGACTTTC
NA,TRBV7-3,TRBJ1-3,once,CASSFGSSGNTIYF,TGTGCCAGCAGCTTCGGGTCCTCTGGAAACACCATATATTTT
TRBD1,TRBV12-3/TRBV12-4,TRBJ1-2,once,CASSGQGGYGYTF,TGTGCCAGCAGCGGACAGGGTGGCTATGGCTACACCTTC
NA,TRBV24-1,TRBJ2-5,NA,CATSDWQTQYF,TGTGCCACCAGTGATTGGCAGACCCAGTACTTC
TRBD1,TRBV5-1,TRBJ1-1,NA,CASTGTGATNTEAFF,TGCGCCAGCACCGGGACAGGGGCGACGAACACTGAAGCTTTCTTT
NA,TRBV2,TRBJ2-2,once,CASSEEQMNTGELFF,TGTGCCAGCAGTGAGGAACAGATGAACACCGGGGAGCTGTTTTTT
NA,TRBV7-9,TRBJ1-2,NA,CASSSLTVSSYGYTF,TGTGCCAGCAGCTCCTTGACAGTCTCTAGTTATGGCTACACCTTC
TRBD1,TRBV28,TRBJ2-7,NA,CASSFRDRVWEQYF,TGTGCCAGCAGTTTCCGGGACAGGGTGTGGGAGCAGTACTTC
NA,TRBV19,TRBJ1-4,NA,CASSLRQTTNEKLFF,TGTGCCAGTAGTTTGCGACAGACAACTAATGAAAAACTGTTTTTT